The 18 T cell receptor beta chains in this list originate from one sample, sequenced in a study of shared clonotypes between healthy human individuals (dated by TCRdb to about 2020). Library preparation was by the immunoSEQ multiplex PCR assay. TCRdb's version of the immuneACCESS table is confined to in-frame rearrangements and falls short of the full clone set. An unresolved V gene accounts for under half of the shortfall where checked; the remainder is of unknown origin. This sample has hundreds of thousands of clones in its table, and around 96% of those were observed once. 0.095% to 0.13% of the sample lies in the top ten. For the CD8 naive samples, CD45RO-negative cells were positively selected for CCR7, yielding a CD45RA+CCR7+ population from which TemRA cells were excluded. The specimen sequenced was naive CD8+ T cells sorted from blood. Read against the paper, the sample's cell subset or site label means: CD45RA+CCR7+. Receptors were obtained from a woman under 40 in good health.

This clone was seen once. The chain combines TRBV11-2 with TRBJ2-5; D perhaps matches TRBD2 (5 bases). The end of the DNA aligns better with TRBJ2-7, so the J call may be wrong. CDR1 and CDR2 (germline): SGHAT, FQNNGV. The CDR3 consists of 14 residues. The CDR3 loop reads CASSLDTRAYEQYF. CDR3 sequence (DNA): TGTGCCAGCAGCTTAGATACGCGGGCCTACGAGCAGTACTTC.

The CDR3, as DNA: TGTGCCAGCACCACGGGCGGGAGGAAGTACGAGCAGTACTTC. Translating gives CASTTGGRKYEQYF. The gene calls are TRBV5-6 and TRBJ2-7; 8 nucleotides align to TRBD2. CDR3 length: 14 amino acids. The germline gives CDR1 SGHDT, CDR2 YYEEEE. J lost 4 bases, V lost 6 bases, and 9 bases had no gene match. Looking up the rest from reference TRBV5-6 and TRBJ2-7 gives the full variable domain: DAGVTQSPTHLIKTRGQQVTLRCSPKSGHDTVSWYQQALGQGPQFIFQYYEEEERQRGNFPDRFSGHQFPNYSSELNVNALLLGDSALYLCASTTGGRKYEQYFGPGTRLTVT.

The CDR3 reads CTSSQAEREGRRGTDTQYF. As DNA, the CDR3 is TGCACCAGCAGCCAAGCGGAGCGGGAGGGCCGTCGGGGCACAGATACGCAGTATTTT. The chain is built from TRBV1 and TRBJ2-3; the listed D gene, TRBD2, was not tested against the DNA. TRBV1 is classified as a pseudogene. There are 19 residues in the CDR3.

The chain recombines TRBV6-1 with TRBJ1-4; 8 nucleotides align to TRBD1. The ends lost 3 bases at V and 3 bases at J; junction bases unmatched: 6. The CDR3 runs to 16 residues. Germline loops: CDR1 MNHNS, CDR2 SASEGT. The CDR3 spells CASSDGQGLSNEKLFF. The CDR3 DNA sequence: TGTGCCAGCAGTGACGGACAGGGCCTCTCTAATGAAAAACTGTTTTTT.

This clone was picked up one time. The CDR3 is CSAFGTGGYYEQYF. DNA of the CDR3: TGCAGCGCATTCGGGACAGGGGGATATTACGAGCAGTACTTC. The rearrangement joins TRBV29-1 to TRBJ2-7; 11 bases agree with TRBD1. Germline V gives CDR1 SQVTM, CDR2 ANQGSEA. CDR3 length equals 14 residues. Trimming cost V 7 bases and J 4 bases; bases outside gene matches: 9.

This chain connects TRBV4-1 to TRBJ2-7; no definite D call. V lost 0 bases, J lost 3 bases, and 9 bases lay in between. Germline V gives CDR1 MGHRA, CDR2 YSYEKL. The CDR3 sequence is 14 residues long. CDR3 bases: TGCGCCAGCAGCCAAGATTCGGAAAGCTACGAGCAGTACTTC. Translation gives CASSQDSESYEQYF.

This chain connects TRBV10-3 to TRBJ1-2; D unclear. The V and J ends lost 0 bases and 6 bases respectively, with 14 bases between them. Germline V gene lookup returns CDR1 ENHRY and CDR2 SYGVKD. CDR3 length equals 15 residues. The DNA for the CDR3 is TGTGCCATCAGTGAGTCTTGGAGCTCGAGGGATGGCTACACCTTC. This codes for CAISESWSSRDGYTF.

CDR3 protein: CSVEEGTTGGYEQYF. As DNA, the CDR3 is TGCAGCGTTGAAGAAGGAACAACCGGGGGCTACGAGCAGTACTTC. V and J are TRBV29-1 and TRBJ2-7, with TRBD2 as a possible D gene (6 bases). This CDR3 is 15 amino acids long. Germline CDR1 is SQVTM and CDR2 is ANQGSEA. V lost 0 bases and J lost 3, with 15 bases in between.

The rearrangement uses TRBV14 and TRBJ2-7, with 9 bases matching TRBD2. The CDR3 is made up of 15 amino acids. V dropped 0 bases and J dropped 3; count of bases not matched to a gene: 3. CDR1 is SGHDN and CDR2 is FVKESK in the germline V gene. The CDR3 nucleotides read TGTGCCAGCAGCCAAGAAGAGACTAGCGGCTACGAGCAGTACTTC. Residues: CASSQEETSGYEQYF.

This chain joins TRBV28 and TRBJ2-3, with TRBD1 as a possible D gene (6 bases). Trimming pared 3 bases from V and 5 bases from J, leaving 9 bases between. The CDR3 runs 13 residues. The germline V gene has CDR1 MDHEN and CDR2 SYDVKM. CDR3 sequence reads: CASSFTGLDTQYF. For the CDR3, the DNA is TGTGCCAGCAGTTTTACAGGGCTAGATACGCAGTATTTT.

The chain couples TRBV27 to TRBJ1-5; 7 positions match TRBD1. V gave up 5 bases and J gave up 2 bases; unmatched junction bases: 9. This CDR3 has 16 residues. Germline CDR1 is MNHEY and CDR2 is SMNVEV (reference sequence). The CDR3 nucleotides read TGTGCCAGCAGTACATCCGACAGGGAAGGCAATCAGCCCCAGCATTTT. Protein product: CASSTSDREGNQPQHF.

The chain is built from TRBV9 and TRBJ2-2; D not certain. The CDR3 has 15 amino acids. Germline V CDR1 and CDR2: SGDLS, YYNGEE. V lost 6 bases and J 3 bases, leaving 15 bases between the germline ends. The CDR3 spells CASKGVPPDTGELFF. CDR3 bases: TGTGCCAGCAAGGGTGTTCCCCCCGACACCGGGGAGCTGTTTTTT.

The CDR3 region is CASDLPALGSSYNEQFF. CDR3 in DNA: TGTGCCAGCGACCTACCCGCGTTGGGGAGCTCCTACAATGAGCAGTTCTTC. The chain couples TRBV7-9 to TRBJ2-1; a possible D gene is TRBD2 (5 bases). The CDR3 runs to 17 residues. From germline, CDR1 is SEHNR and CDR2 FQNEAQ (reference sequence). The V end lost 8 bases, the J end lost 0 bases, and 20 bases lay between the germline ends. Complete variable domain (other parts from reference TRBV7-9 and TRBJ2-1): DTGVSQNPRHKITKRGQNVTFRCDPISEHNRLYWYRQTLGQGPEFLTYFQNEAQLEKSRLLSDRFSAERPKGSFSTLEIQRTEQGDSAMYLCASDLPALGSSYNEQFFGPGTRLTVL.

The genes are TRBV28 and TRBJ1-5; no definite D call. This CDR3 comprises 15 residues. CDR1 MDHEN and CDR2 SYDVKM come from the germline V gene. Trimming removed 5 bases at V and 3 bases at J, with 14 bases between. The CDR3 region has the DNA TGTGCCAGCAGTAAATATAAGATTTCCAATCAGCCCCAGCATTTT. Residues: CASSKYKISNQPQHF.

CDR3 loop: CASSEIPVLEWGQLIFF. CDR3 bases: TGTGCCAGCAGTGAAATTCCTGTTCTTGAGTGGGGCCAGCTGATTTTTTTT. The chain joins TRBV6-1 to TRBJ1-4, with D possibly TRBD1 on 5 matching bases. CDR1 is MNHNS and CDR2 is SASEGT in the germline V gene. This CDR3 spans 17 amino acids. V lost 2 bases to trimming and J lost 17 bases, with 30 bases between them.

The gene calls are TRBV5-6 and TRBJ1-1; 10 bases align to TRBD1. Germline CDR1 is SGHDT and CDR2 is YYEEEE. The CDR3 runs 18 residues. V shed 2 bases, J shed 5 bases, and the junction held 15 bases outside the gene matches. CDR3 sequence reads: CASSFIPGTGVFGTEAFF. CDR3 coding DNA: TGTGCCAGCAGCTTCATCCCGGGGACAGGGGTATTTGGGACTGAAGCTTTCTTT.

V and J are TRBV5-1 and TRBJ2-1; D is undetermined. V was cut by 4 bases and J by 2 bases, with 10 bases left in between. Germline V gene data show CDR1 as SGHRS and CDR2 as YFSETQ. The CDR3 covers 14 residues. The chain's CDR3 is CASSGGRAYNEQFF. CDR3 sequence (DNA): TGCGCCAGCAGCGGCGGTCGAGCCTACAATGAGCAGTTCTTC.

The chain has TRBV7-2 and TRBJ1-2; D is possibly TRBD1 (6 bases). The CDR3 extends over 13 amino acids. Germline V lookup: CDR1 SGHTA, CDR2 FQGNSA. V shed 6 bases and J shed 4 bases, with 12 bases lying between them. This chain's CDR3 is CASRGQGSYGYTF. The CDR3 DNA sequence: TGTGCCAGCAGAGGCCAGGGGTCCTATGGCTACACCTTC.